This T cell receptor beta chain originates from a study of response to subunit inactivated influenza vaccine. Whole-study results and caveats: It was suggested by the authors that few new T cells are recruited by each seasonal influenza vaccination.

In regard to this clonotype: Its antigen is as yet unknown.

Using its own MiXCR run on the RT-PCR reads, TCRdb lists one record per CDR3 protein. The sample has over 150,000 distinct CDR3 sequences, about 10% seen once; the top ten hold roughly 33%. Sequenced here: CD8+ T cells sorted from PBMCs, sampled roughly 24 months after vaccination. This sequence was found in a man between 50 and 69 years old who received an inactivated influenza vaccine.

The CDR3 region is CASSLGAAFATEQFF. The CDR3 DNA is TGTGCCAGCAGCTTAGGGGCGGCGTTCGCGACTGAGCAGTTCTTC. The chain carries TRBV11-2 and TRBJ2-1; no reliable D call. CDR1 is SGHAT and CDR2 is FQNNGV in the germline V gene. This CDR3 region has 15 residues. The V end was cut by 1 base, the J end by 9 bases, with 16 bases between. Drawing the rest from reference TRBV11-2 and TRBJ2-1, the complete variable domain is EAGVAQSPRYKIIEKRQSVAFWCNPISGHATLYWYQQILGQGPKLLIQFQNNGVVDDSQLPKDRFSAERLKGVDSTLKIQPAKLEDSAVYLCASSLGAAFATEQFFGPGTRLTVL.